The rows below give T cell receptor beta chains drawn from one sample of a study of T cells in Graves' hyperthyroidism and ophthalmopathy. MiXCR was run by TCRdb on the multiplex PCR reads, yielding one entry per CDR3 protein. This sample carries some 180,000 distinct CDR3 sequences, about a sixth of them seen once, and the ten largest clones take about 31%. Material: blood. These receptors all stem from a woman aged 45-65 years with Graves' hyperthyroidism. CDR3s include the opening cysteine and the closing phenylalanine or tryptophan. D genes are given only for firm matches. The size entry is marked missing in some rows and otherwise reads once, few, many or a size class.

12 | many | TRBJ2-7 | TRBV20-1 | - | TGCAGTGCTACCTCGAGCTCCTACGAGCAGTACTTC | CSATSSSYEQYF
15 | many | TRBJ1-5 | TRBV6-1 | TRBD1 | TGTGCCAGCAACAAGGGGGCAATTTTATATCAGCCCCAGCATTTT | CASNKGAILYQPQHF
13 | many | TRBJ1-5 | TRBV24-1 | - | TGTGCCACCAGAGACGGTAGCAATCAGCCCCAGCATTTT | CATRDGSNQPQHF
12 | many | TRBJ1-1 | TRBV28 | - | TGTGCCAGCAGCTTACCCCCCACTGAAGCTTTCTTT | CASSLPPTEAFF
16 | many | TRBJ2-3 | TRBV7-3 | TRBD2 | TGTGCCAGCAGCCTAATAGCGGGGGGCTACACAGATACGCAGTATTTT | CASSLIAGGYTDTQYF
15 | many | TRBJ1-2 | TRBV7-9 | - | TGTGCCAGCAGCTTAGTTGGGCAGGAGAACTATGGCTACACCTTC | CASSLVGQENYGYTF
13 | many | TRBJ1-1 | TRBV7-6 | - | TGTGCCAGCAGCCAAGAGACGAACACTGAAGCTTTCTTT | CASSQETNTEAFF
16 | many | TRBJ2-3 | TRBV28 | - | TGTGCCAGCAGTCCCGTTAGCGGACTTAGCACAGATACGCAGTATTTT | CASSPVSGLSTDTQYF
15 | many | TRBJ2-3 | TRBV28 | - | TGTGCCAGCAGCCCCAGGGGAGGGGTCACAGATACGCAGTATTTT | CASSPRGGVTDTQYF
13 | many | TRBJ1-1 | TRBV5-1 | TRBD1 | TGCGCCAGCAGCGGCGGACAGGTAACTGAAGCTTTCTTT | CASSGGQVTEAFF
16 | many | TRBJ2-3 | TRBV7-9 | TRBD2 | TGTGCCAGCAGCAACACCCGGGACTATGACACAGATACGCAGTATTTT | CASSNTRDYDTDTQYF
12 | - | TRBJ1-3 | TRBV20-1 | - | TGCAGTGCTATTGGGATAGGAAACACCATATATTTT | CSAIGIGNTIYF
14 | many | TRBJ2-1 | TRBV6-1 | TRBD1 | TGTGCCAGCAGTGGTTTGGGGACAGGGGTTATTCAGTTCTTC | CASSGLGTGVIQFF
17 | - | TRBJ1-6 | TRBV3-1 | TRBD1 | TGTGCCAGCAGCCAAGAATCGGCGGACAGGGCAAATTCACCCCTCCACTTT | CASSQESADRANSPLHF
13 | many | TRBJ2-3 | TRBV20-1 | - | TGCAGTGCTCCCCTCATCTCATCAGATACGCAGTATTTT | CSAPLISSDTQYF
15 | many | TRBJ2-7 | TRBV6-1 | TRBD1 | TGTGCCAGCAGCCCTAGAGGACAGGGGGCCTACGAGCAGTACTTC | CASSPRGQGAYEQYF
19 | - | TRBJ1-4 | TRBV7-9 | - | TGTGCCAGCAGCCCTCCGAGGGGGGCAGGAGAACCAACTAATGAAAAACTGTTTTTT | CASSPPRGAGEPTNEKLFF
18 | - | TRBJ2-1 | TRBV28 | TRBD2 | TGTGCCAGCAGTCCGGGACTAGCGGGGGCACCCATATACAATGAGCAGTTCTTC | CASSPGLAGAPIYNEQFF
16 | - | TRBJ2-2 | TRBV6-2/TRBV6-3 | TRBD1 | TGTGCCAGCAGTTTGGACAGGGGAAGTTATCCCGGGGAGCTGTTTTTT | CASSLDRGSYPGELFF
11 | many | TRBJ2-7 | TRBV3-1 | - | TGTGCCAGCAGCCATTTTAACGAGCAGTACTTC | CASSHFNEQYF
15 | - | TRBJ2-7 | TRBV27 | TRBD1 | TGTGCCAGCAGTTTTCGGGGACAGGGCCATTACGAGCAGTACTTC | CASSFRGQGHYEQYF
13 | many | TRBJ2-2 | TRBV2 | - | TGTGCCAGCACCCAGGGGCACACCGGGGAGCTGTTTTTT | CASTQGHTGELFF
12 | many | TRBJ1-6 | TRBV2 | - | TGTGCCAGCAGGATACAGAATTCACCCCTCCACTTT | CASRIQNSPLHF
15 | many | TRBJ2-7 | TRBV6-1 | - | TGTGCCAGCAAATCCTTGCCGGGGCTTGGCTACGAGCAGTACTTC | CASKSLPGLGYEQYF
15 | - | TRBJ1-1 | TRBV4-1 | - | TGCGCCAGCAGCCAGAACATCGTGACGAATACTGAAGCTTTCTTT | CASSQNIVTNTEAFF
16 | many | TRBJ1-4 | TRBV15 | - | TGTGCCACCAGCACCCATTCAGGGTCTAGTAATGAAAAACTGTTTTTT | CATSTHSGSSNEKLFF
11 | many | TRBJ1-1 | TRBV29-1 | - | TGCAGCGTTGCGAGAAGGGGTGAAGCTTTCTTT | CSVARRGEAFF
15 | many | TRBJ2-1 | TRBV5-1 | - | TGCGCCAGCAGCTTGGCGCCGAGCTCCTACAATGAGCAGTTCTTC | CASSLAPSSYNEQFF
16 | many | TRBJ1-2 | TRBV5-6 | TRBD1 | TGTGCCAGCAGACGTTGGGGGACAGGGGGCTCGGATGGCTACACCTTC | CASRRWGTGGSDGYTF
14 | many | TRBJ1-1 | TRBV12-5 | TRBD1 | TGTGCTAGTCGCCTCACAGGGGTGAACACTGAAGCTTTCTTT | CASRLTGVNTEAFF
12 | - | TRBJ1-5 | TRBV6-2/TRBV6-3 | - | TGTGCCAGCAGTGCCCCGCATCAGCCCCAGCATTTT | CASSAPHQPQHF